Sequencing of this TCR beta chain was carried out in a study of blood T cell repertoires in COVID-19. Study-wide background: COVID-19 samples, acute and convalescent, were from the United States, Italy and Spain.

As originally analysed: Amplification from reference gene primers served as the basis for estimated nucleated cell counts. The data were produced by immunoSEQ multiplex PCR, yet TCRdb's version contains in-frame clones alone and is incomplete. V, J and clone size are taken as reported in that table, and D and trimming were inferred from the DNA itself. The sample has under 300,000 clones, 85% to 90% seen once. Recruitment covered about 25 US areas and drew participants whose ages spanned about 18 to 89 years. Trimming took 4 bases from V and 1 from J, leaving 15 bases between them. Germline CDR1 is SGHNT and CDR2 is YYREEE (reference sequence). This CDR3 comprises 15 residues. This clone has a single count.

The clonotype comes from a woman under 30 who had recovered from COVID-19. The rearrangement links TRBV5-4 to TRBJ2-7; D may be TRBD2 (7 bases). The sequencing input was PBMCs or T cells enriched from blood (not recorded which). CDR3 in amino acids: CASSLRGAASYEQYF. In DNA, the CDR3 is TGTGCCAGCAGCCTACGGGGGGCAGCATCCTACGAGCAGTACTTC.